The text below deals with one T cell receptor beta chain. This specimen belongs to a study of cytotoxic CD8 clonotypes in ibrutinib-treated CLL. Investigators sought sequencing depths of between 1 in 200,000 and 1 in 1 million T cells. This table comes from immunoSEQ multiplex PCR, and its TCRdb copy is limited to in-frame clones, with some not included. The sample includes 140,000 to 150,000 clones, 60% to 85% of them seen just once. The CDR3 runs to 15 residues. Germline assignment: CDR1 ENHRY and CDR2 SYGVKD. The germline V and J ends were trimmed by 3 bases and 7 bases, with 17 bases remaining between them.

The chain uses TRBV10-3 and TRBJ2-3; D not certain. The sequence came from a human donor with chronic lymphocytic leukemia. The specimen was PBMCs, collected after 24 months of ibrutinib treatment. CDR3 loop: CAISDRASRTNTQYF. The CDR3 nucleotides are TGTGCCATCAGTGACCGGGCCTCAAGAACCAATACGCAGTATTTT.